This T cell receptor beta chain came from a study of T cell responses to AZD1222 COVID-19 vaccine. For the study at large: Analysis merged second doses at about 4 or about 12 weeks.

Study findings and constraints: At 160-218 and 743-854, vaccine-associated CD4 TCRs were dominant, and they spanned spike. The donor group comprised mostly white British people and more females; the analysis possibly underestimated clonal diversity. Repertoire collection took place solely once the T cell response had peaked.

CDR1 and CDR2 (germline): SNHLY, FYNNEI. This CDR3 has 15 amino acids. V shed 6 bases and J shed 0 bases, with 12 bases lying between them. Regarding this clone: The antigen remains unidentified.

Method: immunoSEQ multiplex PCR; TCRdb's copy keeps in-frame clones and lacks some. The sample lists about 160,000 clones, roughly 94% occurring once. Here the sequenced sample was peripheral blood, taken on day 0 of AZD1222 vaccination. V usage is TRBV2 and J usage is TRBJ1-3; D is possibly TRBD1 (6 bases). The clonotype originates from an adult in good health. DNA of the CDR3: TGTGCCAGCAGCCCCGACAGGAGCTCTGGAAACACCATATATTTT. Residues: CASSPDRSSGNTIYF.